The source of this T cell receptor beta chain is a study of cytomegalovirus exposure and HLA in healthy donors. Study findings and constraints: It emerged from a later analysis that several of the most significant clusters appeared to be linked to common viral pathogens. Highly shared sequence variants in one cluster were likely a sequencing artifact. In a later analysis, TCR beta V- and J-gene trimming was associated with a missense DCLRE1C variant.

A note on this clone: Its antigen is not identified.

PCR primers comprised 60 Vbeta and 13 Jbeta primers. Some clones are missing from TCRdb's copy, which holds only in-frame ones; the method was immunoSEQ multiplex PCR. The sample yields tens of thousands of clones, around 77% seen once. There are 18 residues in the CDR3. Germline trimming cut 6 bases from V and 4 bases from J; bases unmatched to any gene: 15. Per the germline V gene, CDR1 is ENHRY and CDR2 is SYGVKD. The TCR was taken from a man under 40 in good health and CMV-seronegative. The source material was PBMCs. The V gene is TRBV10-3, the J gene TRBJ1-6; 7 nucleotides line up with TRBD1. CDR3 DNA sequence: TGTGCCATCAGCGGGCAGGGCCAACAGGGGTCGTATAATTCACCCCTCCACTTT. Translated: CAISGQGQQGSYNSPLHF.